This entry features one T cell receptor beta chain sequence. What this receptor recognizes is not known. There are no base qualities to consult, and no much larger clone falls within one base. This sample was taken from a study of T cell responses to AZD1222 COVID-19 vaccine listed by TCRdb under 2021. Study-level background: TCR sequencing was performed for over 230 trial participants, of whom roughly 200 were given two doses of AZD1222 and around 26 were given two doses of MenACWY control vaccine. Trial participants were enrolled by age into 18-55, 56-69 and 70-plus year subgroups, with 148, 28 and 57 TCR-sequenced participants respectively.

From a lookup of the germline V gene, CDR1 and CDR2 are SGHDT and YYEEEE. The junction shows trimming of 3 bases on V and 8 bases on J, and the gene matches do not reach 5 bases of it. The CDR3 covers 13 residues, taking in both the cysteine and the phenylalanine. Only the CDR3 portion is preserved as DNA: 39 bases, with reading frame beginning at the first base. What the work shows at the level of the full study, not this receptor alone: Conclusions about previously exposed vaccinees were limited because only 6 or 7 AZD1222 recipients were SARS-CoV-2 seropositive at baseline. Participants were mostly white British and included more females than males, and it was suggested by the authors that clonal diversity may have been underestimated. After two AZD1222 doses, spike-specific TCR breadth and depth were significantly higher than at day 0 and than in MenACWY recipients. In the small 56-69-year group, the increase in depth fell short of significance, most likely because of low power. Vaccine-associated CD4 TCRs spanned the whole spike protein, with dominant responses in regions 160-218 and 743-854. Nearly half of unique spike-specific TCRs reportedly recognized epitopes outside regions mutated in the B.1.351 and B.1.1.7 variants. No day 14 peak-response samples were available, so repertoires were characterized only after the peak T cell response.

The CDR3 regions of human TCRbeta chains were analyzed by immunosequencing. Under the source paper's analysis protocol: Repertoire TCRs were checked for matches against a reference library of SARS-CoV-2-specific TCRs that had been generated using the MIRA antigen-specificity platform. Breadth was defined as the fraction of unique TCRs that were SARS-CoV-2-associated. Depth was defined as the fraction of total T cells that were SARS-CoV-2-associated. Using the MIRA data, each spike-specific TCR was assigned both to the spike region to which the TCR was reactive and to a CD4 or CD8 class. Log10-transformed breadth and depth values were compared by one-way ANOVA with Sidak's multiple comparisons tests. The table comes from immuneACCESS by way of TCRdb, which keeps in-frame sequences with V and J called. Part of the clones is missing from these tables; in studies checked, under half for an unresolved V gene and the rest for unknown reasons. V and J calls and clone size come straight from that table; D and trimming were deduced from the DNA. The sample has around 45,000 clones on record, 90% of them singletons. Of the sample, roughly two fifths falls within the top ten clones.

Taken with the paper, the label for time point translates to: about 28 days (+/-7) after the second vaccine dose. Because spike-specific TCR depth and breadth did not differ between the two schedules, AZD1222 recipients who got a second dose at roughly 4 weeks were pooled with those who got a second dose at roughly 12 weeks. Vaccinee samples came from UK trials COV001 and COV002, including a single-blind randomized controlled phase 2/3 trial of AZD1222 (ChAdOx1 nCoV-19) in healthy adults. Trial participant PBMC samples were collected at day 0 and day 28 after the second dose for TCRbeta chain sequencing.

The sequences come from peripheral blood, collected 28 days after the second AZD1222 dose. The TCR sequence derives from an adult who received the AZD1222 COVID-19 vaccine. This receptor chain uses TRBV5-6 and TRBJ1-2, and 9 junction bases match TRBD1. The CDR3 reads CASSSGTGIGYTF. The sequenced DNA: TGTGCCAGCAGCTCCGGGACAGGGATAGGCTACACCTTC.